These 9 T cell receptor beta chains were all obtained from the same sample, sequenced in a study of shared clonotypes between healthy human individuals. Only in-frame clones appear in the TCRdb table, and some are missing; sequencing was by immunoSEQ multiplex PCR. Of roughly 2,300,000 clones in the sample, 85% to 95% were seen once. Specimen: naive CD4+ T cells from PBMCs. Indicated subset: CD45RA+ positively selected. The receptors shown here come from a man aged 18-30 years in good health. Some clones in this sample may be carry-over from other donors' samples.

The J gene is TRBJ2-5, the V gene TRBV18, with a possible D match to TRBD2 (5 bases). CDR1 and CDR2 from the germline V gene are KGHSH and LQKENI. V shed 6 bases and J shed 4 bases, with 12 bases lying between them. This CDR3 has 13 amino acids. The CDR3 DNA follows: TGTGCCAGCTCCCGGGGAGAAGGAGAGACCCAGTACTTC. It is translated as CASSRGEGETQYF.

V usage is TRBV15 and J usage is TRBJ2-2; TRBD1 matches at 8 bases. V lost 2 bases to trimming and J lost 5 bases; unmatched junction nucleotides: 7. This CDR3 spans 16 amino acids. Germline values: CDR1 LNHNV, CDR2 YYDKDF (reference sequence). The CDR3 spells CATSRPGQGGTGELFF. DNA of the CDR3: TGTGCCACCAGCAGACCTGGACAGGGCGGGACCGGGGAGCTGTTTTTT.

The chain couples TRBV27 to TRBJ1-5; D is unresolved. The CDR3 loop spans 12 amino acids. Trimming cost V 4 bases and J 9 bases, with 10 bases left between them. CDR1 is MNHEY and CDR2 is SMNVEV in the germline V gene (reference sequence). The CDR3 here is CASSWEGGPQHF. As DNA, the CDR3 is TGTGCCAGCAGTTGGGAGGGTGGGCCCCAGCATTTT.

The chain is built from TRBV5-4 and TRBJ2-2, with D tentatively TRBD2 (5 bases). This CDR3 comprises 16 residues. Trimming left V 1 base short and J 3 bases short, with 13 bases between. The V gene's germline CDR1 is SGHNT and CDR2 YYREEE (reference sequence). Here the CDR3 reads CASSLRSGVDTGELFF. CDR3 bases: TGTGCCAGCAGCTTGAGGAGCGGAGTAGACACCGGGGAGCTGTTTTTT.

V usage is TRBV18 and J usage is TRBJ2-2; no clear D gene. Trimming shortened V by 4 bases and J by 0 bases, and 9 bases separated the two germline ends. This CDR3 is 15 amino acids long. Germline loops: CDR1 KGHSH, CDR2 LQKENI. The CDR3 spells CASSQVGSNTGELFF. In nucleotides, the CDR3 is TGTGCCAGCTCACAAGTCGGCTCGAACACCGGGGAGCTGTTTTTT. Looking up the rest from reference TRBV18 and TRBJ2-2 gives the full variable domain: NAGVMQNPRHLVRRRGQEARLRCSPMKGHSHVYWYRQLPEEGLKFMVYLQKENIIDESGMPKERFSAEFPKEGPSILRIQQVVRGDSAAYFCASSQVGSNTGELFFGEGSRLTVL.

The gene calls are TRBV18 and TRBJ1-4, with 7 bases fitting TRBD1. After removal of 3 bases from V and 7 bases from J, the junction contained 5 bases not matched to a gene. Germline assignment: CDR1 KGHSH and CDR2 LQKENI. There are 14 residues in the CDR3. CDR3 region: CASSPQTGFEKLFF. CDR3 coding DNA: TGTGCCAGCTCACCGCAGACAGGGTTTGAAAAACTGTTTTTT. The whole variable domain, filled in from reference TRBV18 and TRBJ1-4, reads NAGVMQNPRHLVRRRGQEARLRCSPMKGHSHVYWYRQLPEEGLKFMVYLQKENIIDESGMPKERFSAEFPKEGPSILRIQQVVRGDSAAYFCASSPQTGFEKLFFGSGTQLSVL.

The V gene is TRBV7-3, the J gene TRBJ2-7, with 8 bases fitting TRBD1. The CDR3 runs to 16 residues. Germline CDR1 and CDR2: SGHTA and FQGTGA. The V segment lost 1 base and the J segment 2 bases; nucleotides outside the gene matches: 7. The CDR3 region is CASSLNPRTGTYEQYF. The CDR3, as DNA: TGTGCCAGCAGCTTAAACCCCAGGACAGGGACCTACGAGCAGTACTTC.

The chain recombines TRBV18 with TRBJ1-5; D gene unclear. This CDR3 contains 15 residues. Looked up from germline, CDR1 is KGHSH and CDR2 is LQKENI. Trimming took off 0 bases at V and 6 bases at J, with 12 bases between the two ends. The CDR3 reads CASSPPFGSGQPQHF. CDR3 nucleotides: TGTGCCAGCTCACCACCGTTCGGGTCGGGTCAGCCCCAGCATTTT.

The chain links TRBV15 to TRBJ2-3; TRBD1 matches 9 bases. This CDR3 contains 16 residues. From germline, CDR1 is LNHNV and CDR2 YYDKDF (reference sequence). With V trimmed by 2 bases and J by 3 bases, 6 bases remained unmatched. CDR3 region: CATSRSGQGYTDTQYF. The CDR3 bases are TGTGCCACCAGCAGATCCGGACAGGGGTATACAGATACGCAGTATTTT.